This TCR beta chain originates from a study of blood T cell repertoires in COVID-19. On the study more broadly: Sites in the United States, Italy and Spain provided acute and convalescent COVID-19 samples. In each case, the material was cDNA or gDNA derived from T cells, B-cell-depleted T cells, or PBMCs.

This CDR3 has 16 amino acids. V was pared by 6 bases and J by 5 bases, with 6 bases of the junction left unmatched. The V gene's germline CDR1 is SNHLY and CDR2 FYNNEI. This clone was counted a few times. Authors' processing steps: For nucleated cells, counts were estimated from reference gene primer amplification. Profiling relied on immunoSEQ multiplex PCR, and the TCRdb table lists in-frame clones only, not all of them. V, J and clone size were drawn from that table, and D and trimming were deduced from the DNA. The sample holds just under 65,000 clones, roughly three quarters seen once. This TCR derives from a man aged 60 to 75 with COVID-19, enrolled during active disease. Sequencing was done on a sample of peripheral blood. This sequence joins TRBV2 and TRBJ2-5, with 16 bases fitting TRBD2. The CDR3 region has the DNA TGTGCCAGCAGGGGACTAGCGGGGGGGCGTGGGGAGACCCAGTACTTC. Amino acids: CASRGLAGGRGETQYF.